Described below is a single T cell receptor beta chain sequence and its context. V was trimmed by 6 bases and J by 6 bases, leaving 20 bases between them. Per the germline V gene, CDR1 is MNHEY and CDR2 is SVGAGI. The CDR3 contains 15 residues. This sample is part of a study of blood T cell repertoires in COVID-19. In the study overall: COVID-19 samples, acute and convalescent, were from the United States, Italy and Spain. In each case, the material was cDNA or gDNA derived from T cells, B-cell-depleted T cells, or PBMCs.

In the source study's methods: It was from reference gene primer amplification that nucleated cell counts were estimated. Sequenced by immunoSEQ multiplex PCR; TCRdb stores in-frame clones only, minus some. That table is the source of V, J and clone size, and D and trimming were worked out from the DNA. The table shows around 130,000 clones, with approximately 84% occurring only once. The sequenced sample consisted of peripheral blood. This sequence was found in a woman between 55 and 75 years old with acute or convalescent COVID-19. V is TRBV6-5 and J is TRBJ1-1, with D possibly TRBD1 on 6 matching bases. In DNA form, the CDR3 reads TGTGCCAGCAGGGCAACAGGGAGAGGGGATCCTGAAGCTTTCTTT. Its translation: CASRATGRGDPEAFF.